The next 18 T cell receptor beta chains were all read from a single sample in a study of CD8 T cells in ankylosing spondylitis. TCRdb reanalysed the 5' RACE reads using MiXCR and keeps one entry per CDR3 protein. The data show 200,000 to 300,000 distinct CDR3 sequences, 20% to 30% seen once. Sequenced material: blood, either unsorted or a sorted T cell fraction (not recorded which). The receptors derive from a male donor with ankylosing spondylitis or in good health (not recorded which).

In this sample, this clonotype turned up a few times. The chain recombines TRBV20-1 with TRBJ2-7, with D possibly being TRBD2 (6 bases). The CDR3 spans 15 residues. Trimming removed 1 base from V and 0 bases from J, with 13 bases in between. Germline CDR1 is DFQATT and CDR2 is SNEGSKA (reference sequence). This CDR3 is CSARAGAGSSYEQYF. The CDR3 DNA follows: TGCAGTGCTAGAGCGGGAGCGGGTAGCTCCTACGAGCAGTACTTC.

V usage is TRBV10-3 and J usage is TRBJ1-6; D ambiguous. The V end lost 3 bases, the J end lost 14 bases, and 14 bases lay between the germline ends. The CDR3 consists of 13 residues. Germline CDR1 reads ENHRY; CDR2 reads SYGVKD. CDR3 in DNA: TGTGCCATCAGTGATGACGCCCTTCAAACCCTCCACTTT. This translates into CAISDDALQTLHF.

This clonotype was found many times. This chain uses TRBV5-1 with TRBJ2-5; D unclear. The V end lost 4 bases, the J end lost 1 base, and 11 bases lay between the germline ends. CDR1 SGHRS and CDR2 YFSETQ come from the germline V gene. CDR3 length equals 14 residues. The CDR3 protein is CASSPTMSQETQYF. The CDR3 DNA follows: TGCGCCAGCAGCCCAACGATGAGCCAAGAGACCCAGTACTTC.

This clonotype was recorded many times. The chain links TRBV7-8 to TRBJ1-1; D perhaps matches TRBD1 (6 bases). The germline CDR1 and CDR2 sequences are SGHVS and FQNEAQ. This CDR3 comprises 14 residues. Trimming removed 3 bases from V and 1 base from J, with 9 bases in between. The CDR3 protein is CASSLTGPNTEAFF. The CDR3 DNA reads as TGTGCCAGCAGCTTGACAGGACCGAACACTGAAGCTTTCTTT.

This sequence joins TRBV6-1 and TRBJ2-5, with D perhaps TRBD1 (6 bases). CDR3 length: 14 amino acids. V was pared by 6 bases and J by 5 bases, with 16 bases between. CDR1 is MNHNS and CDR2 is SASEGT in the germline V gene. CDR3: CASRTLQGSETQYF. The CDR3 nucleotides are TGTGCCAGCAGGACCCTACAGGGTTCTGAGACCCAGTACTTC.

This clonotype has just a few counts. The chain has TRBV6-1 and TRBJ1-5; D ambiguous. With 6 bases removed from V and 4 bases from J, the gap between germline ends came to 10 bases. Germline V gene data show CDR1 as MNHNS and CDR2 as SASEGT. The CDR3 contains 13 residues. CDR3 sequence reads: CASSPIENQPQHF. Here the CDR3 DNA reads TGTGCCAGCAGCCCTATTGAGAATCAGCCCCAGCATTTT.

There are many counts of this clonotype. V gene TRBV20-1 combines with J gene TRBJ1-3, with D perhaps matching TRBD1 (5 bases). The CDR3 runs 12 residues. Looked up from germline, CDR1 is DFQATT and CDR2 is SNEGSKA (reference sequence). The germline V and J ends were trimmed by 5 bases and 4 bases, with 9 bases remaining between them. This CDR3 is CSAGGLGNTIYF. The DNA of the CDR3 is TGCAGTGCTGGGGGACTCGGAAACACCATATATTTT.

The chain carries TRBV20-1 and TRBJ2-7; possible D gene TRBD2, 5 bases. Germline V gene data show CDR1 as DFQATT and CDR2 as SNEGSKA (reference sequence). V shed 4 bases and J shed 3 bases, with 13 bases lying between them. This CDR3 contains 13 residues. The CDR3 region is CSAKPGIIYEQYF. Written as DNA, the CDR3 is TGCAGTGCTAAACCCGGGATAATCTACGAGCAGTACTTC.

The V and J genes are TRBV10-3 and TRBJ1-2, with D possibly matching TRBD1 (5 bases). With 6 bases removed from V and 2 bases from J, the gap between germline ends came to 19 bases. Germline V gene lookup returns CDR1 ENHRY and CDR2 SYGVKD. This CDR3 has 16 amino acids. The DNA of the CDR3 is TGTGCCATCAGGGAGGTAGAGCAGGGTGGCAACTATGGCTACACCTTC. Encoded protein: CAIREVEQGGNYGYTF.

This clonotype has ten or more counts. V and J are TRBV18 and TRBJ1-1; no firm D call. The CDR3 covers 13 residues. The germline V gene encodes CDR1 KGHSH and CDR2 LQKENI. Deletions cut 8 bases from V and 0 bases from J, with 10 bases between. CDR3 residues: CASEQGLNTEAFF. The CDR3 bases are TGTGCCAGCGAGCAAGGGCTGAACACTGAAGCTTTCTTT.

This chain links TRBV12-3 or TRBV12-4 with TRBJ2-5; D perhaps matches TRBD2 (6 bases). The CDR3 runs 16 residues. V dropped 3 bases and J dropped 1 base, with 15 bases sitting between them. In nucleotides, the CDR3 is TGTGCCAGCAGTTTGGTTGGGGGGACGACCCAAGAGACCCAGTACTTC. Residues: CASSLVGGTTQETQYF.

The chain combines TRBV29-1 with TRBJ2-3; tentatively, D is TRBD1 (6 bases). Trimming left V 7 bases short and J 1 base short, with 12 bases between. Germline loops: CDR1 SQVTM, CDR2 ANQGSEA. The CDR3 is 13 amino acids. CDR3 residues: CSGFPGGTDTQYF. CDR3 sequence (DNA): TGCAGCGGATTTCCAGGGGGCACAGATACGCAGTATTTT.

The rearrangement joins TRBV20-1 to TRBJ1-5; 10 positions match TRBD1. Germline assignment: CDR1 DFQATT and CDR2 SNEGSKA (reference sequence). V shed 6 bases and J 3 bases; nucleotides not matched to a gene: 5. This CDR3 spans 14 amino acids. CDR3 protein: CSALDRGVNQPQHF. Written as DNA, the CDR3 is TGCAGTGCCCTGGACAGGGGGGTCAATCAGCCCCAGCATTTT.

The sample holds many counts of this clonotype. The rearrangement uses TRBV20-1 and TRBJ1-5; 7 nucleotides line up with TRBD1. J lost 4 bases, V lost 6 bases, and 12 bases had no gene match. Germline CDR1 and CDR2: DFQATT and SNEGSKA (reference sequence). The CDR3 is made up of 15 amino acids. The CDR3 region has the DNA TGCAGTGCCCCGGCAGGGGGGGTCGGGAATCAGCCCCAGCATTTT. Its protein is CSAPAGGVGNQPQHF.

This clonotype was observed many times. V and J are TRBV28 and TRBJ1-2, with D unresolved. Germline V CDR1 and CDR2: MDHEN, SYDVKM. CDR3 length equals 12 residues. V dropped 9 bases and J dropped 1 base, with 9 bases sitting between them. CDR3 residues: CASTEINYGYTF. In DNA, the CDR3 is TGTGCCAGTACCGAGATTAACTATGGCTACACCTTC.

The CDR3 protein is CASRAGTGGQETQYF. The DNA of the CDR3 is TGTGCCAGCAGAGCCGGGACAGGGGGCCAAGAGACCCAGTACTTC. The rearrangement uses TRBV6-1 and TRBJ2-5, with 11 bases fitting TRBD1. After removal of 6 bases from V and 1 base from J, the junction contained 4 bases not matched to a gene. Germline values: CDR1 MNHNS, CDR2 SASEGT. This CDR3 spans 15 amino acids.

This clonotype has ten or more counts. A read error may account for a junction end that differs from germline. The rearrangement joins TRBV20-1 to TRBJ2-1, with a tentative D call TRBD1 (6 bases). The CDR3 contains 14 residues. In germline, CDR1 is DFQATT, CDR2 SNEGSKA (reference sequence). The CDR3 sequence is CRARGSPESNEQFF. Here the CDR3 DNA reads TGCAGGGCTAGGGGGAGCCCGGAGTCGAATGAGCAGTTCTTC.

This chain uses TRBV6-1 with TRBJ1-2; D gene uncertain. This CDR3 region has 13 residues. The germline CDR1 and CDR2 sequences are MNHNS and SASEGT. The V end lost 2 bases, the J end lost 7 bases, and 11 bases lay between the germline ends. CDR3 sequence (DNA): TGTGCCAGCAGTGAATTTGGGGATTCTGGCTACACCTTC. Protein: CASSEFGDSGYTF.